This T cell receptor (beta chain) is drawn from a study of blood T cell repertoires in COVID-19 (dated by TCRdb to between 2020 and 2021). As for the study more broadly: The collaborator samples originated in the United States, Italy and Spain and spanned the acute and convalescent phases of COVID-19. Samples were obtained from the ongoing ImmuneRACE study (first 160 participants) and from 950 to 1,500 subjects provided by 6 global collaborators. The dataset comprised deeply sampled blood TCRbeta repertoires from subjects exposed to, actively infected with, or recovered from COVID-19. The repertoires were made available in a free public database intended to serve as a resource for research on the immune response to SARS-CoV-2. Where available, HLA class I and class II types were obtained from metadata supplied by the sample provider rather than from assay-based typing. A de-identified subject ID, COVID-19 status, age in years and sex were almost always included in the sample metadata. The material from the prospective study consisted of cDNA or gDNA derived from T cells, B-cell-depleted T cells, or PBMCs.

Study-wide conclusions, independent of this receptor: Clinical and demographic metadata were provided uncurated, with the amount varying by source and participant.

Turning to this clone: The antigen it recognizes is unknown. No much larger clone is present one base from it, and per-base qualities are unavailable.

Participants in the prospective study were aged about 18 to 95 years, lived in 24 United States geographic areas, and enrolled through a virtual design. In the prospective study, participants were assigned to cohorts based on the clinical history participants reported in a screening survey and a study questionnaire. Mobile phlebotomists in the prospective study collected whole blood, serum and a nasopharyngeal or oropharyngeal swab from every participant. Over an approximately 2-month period, participants in the prospective study had the option of providing additional blood draws and questionnaires. Prospective study blood samples were shipped either frozen or at room temperature before DNA extraction. TCRbeta CDR3 regions were amplified from genomic DNA using the immunoSEQ Assay, a bias-controlled multiplex PCR. Per the source publication's procedure: The number of nucleated cells in each sample was estimated from the amplification of reference gene primers within the assay. Sequence reads were collapsed and filtered to measure the absolute abundance of every unique TCRbeta CDR3 rearrangement. For each sample, productive Simpson clonality was calculated as the square root of Simpson's diversity index across productive rearrangements. TCRdb re-hosts the immuneACCESS table, in-frame sequences only. Its copies lack some clones; in the studies checked, an unresolved V gene accounts for under half of them, and the cause for the rest is not known. D and trimming were read from the DNA, whereas the V and J calls and clone size are those reported in that table. This sample holds 200,000 to 300,000 clones; around 88% were observed only once. The ten top clones hold approximately 1.2% of the sample.

V loses 3 bases, J loses 6 bases, and the germline ends lie 14 bases apart. The CDR3 goes from the cysteine to the phenylalanine over 14 residues. This entry keeps only the CDR3 DNA: 42 bases, framed from base 1. Based on the germline V gene, the CDR1 and CDR2 sequences are SGHDN and FVKESK. The sequence joins TRBV14 to TRBJ1-2, with a tentative D gene TRBD1 over 5 matching bases. The sequencing sample was made of PBMCs or T cells enriched from blood (not recorded which). This clonotype was sampled from a middle-aged woman with acute COVID-19. The nucleotide sequence is given as TGTGCCAGCAGCCAGGCCGGGGGGGGACATGGCTACACCTTC. The resulting protein is CASSQAGGGHGYTF.